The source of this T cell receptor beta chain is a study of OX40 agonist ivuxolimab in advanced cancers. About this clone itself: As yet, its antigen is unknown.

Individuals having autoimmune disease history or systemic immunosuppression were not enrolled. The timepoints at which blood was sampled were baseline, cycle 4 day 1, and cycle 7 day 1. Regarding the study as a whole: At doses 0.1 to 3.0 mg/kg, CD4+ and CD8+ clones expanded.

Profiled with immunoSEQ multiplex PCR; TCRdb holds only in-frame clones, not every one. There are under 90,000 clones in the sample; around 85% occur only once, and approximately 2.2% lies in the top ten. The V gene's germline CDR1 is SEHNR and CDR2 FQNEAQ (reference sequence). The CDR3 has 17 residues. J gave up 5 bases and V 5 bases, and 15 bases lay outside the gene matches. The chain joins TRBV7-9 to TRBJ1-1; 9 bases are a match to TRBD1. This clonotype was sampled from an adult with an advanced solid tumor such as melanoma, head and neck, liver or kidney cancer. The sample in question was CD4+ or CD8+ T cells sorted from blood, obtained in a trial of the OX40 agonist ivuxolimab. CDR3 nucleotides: TGTGCCAGCAGCCCTAGTTGGGGTCTACAGGGGGCAACTGAAGCTTTCTTT. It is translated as CASSPSWGLQGATEAFF.